This T cell receptor beta chain originates from a study of blood T cells in healthy people across ages. V lost 5 bases to trimming and J lost 3 bases, with 18 bases between them. From germline, CDR1 is MNHNY and CDR2 SVGAGI (reference sequence). This CDR3 contains 16 residues. A sample-barcoded 5' primer and a J-beta primer mix were used in a second PCR of about 6 to 11 cycles. TCRdb re-analysed the 5' RACE reads in MiXCR, keeping a single row per CDR3 protein. The data hold about 670,000 distinct CDR3 sequences, with over 40% observed a single time. The chain combines TRBV6-6 with TRBJ2-3; tentatively, D is TRBD2 (5 bases). The clonotype originates from a woman older than 75 in good health. The sample was blood. The CDR3: CASSRDRTGETDTQYF. Written as DNA, the CDR3 is TGTGCCAGCAGTCGAGACCGGACTGGGGAAACAGATACGCAGTATTTT.